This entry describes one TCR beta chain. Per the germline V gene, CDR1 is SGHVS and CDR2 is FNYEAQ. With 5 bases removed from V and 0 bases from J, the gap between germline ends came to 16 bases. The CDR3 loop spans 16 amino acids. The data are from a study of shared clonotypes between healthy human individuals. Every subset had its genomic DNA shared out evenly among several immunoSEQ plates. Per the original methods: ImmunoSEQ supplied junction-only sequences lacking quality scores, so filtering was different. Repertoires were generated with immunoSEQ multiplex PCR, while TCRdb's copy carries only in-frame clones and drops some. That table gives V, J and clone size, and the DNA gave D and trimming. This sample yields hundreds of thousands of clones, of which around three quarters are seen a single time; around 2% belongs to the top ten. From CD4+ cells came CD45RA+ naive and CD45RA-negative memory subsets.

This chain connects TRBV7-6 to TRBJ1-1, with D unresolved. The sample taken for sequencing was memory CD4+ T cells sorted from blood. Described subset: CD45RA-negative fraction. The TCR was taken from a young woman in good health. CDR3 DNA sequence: TGTGCCAGCAGCCGCTTTAATATGGTGATGAACACTGAAGCTTTCTTT. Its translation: CASSRFNMVMNTEAFF.